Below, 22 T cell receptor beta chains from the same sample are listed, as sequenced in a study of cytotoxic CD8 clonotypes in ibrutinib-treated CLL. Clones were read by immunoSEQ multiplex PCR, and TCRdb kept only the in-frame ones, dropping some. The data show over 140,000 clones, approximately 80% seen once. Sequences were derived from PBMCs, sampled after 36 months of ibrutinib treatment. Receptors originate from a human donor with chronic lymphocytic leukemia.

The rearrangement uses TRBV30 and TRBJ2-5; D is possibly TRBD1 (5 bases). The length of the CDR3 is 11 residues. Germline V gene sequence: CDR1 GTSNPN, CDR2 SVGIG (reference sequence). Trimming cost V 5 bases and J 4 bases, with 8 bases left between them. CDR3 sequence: CAWSGRETQYF. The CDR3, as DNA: TGTGCCTGGTCAGGGCGAGAGACCCAGTACTTC.

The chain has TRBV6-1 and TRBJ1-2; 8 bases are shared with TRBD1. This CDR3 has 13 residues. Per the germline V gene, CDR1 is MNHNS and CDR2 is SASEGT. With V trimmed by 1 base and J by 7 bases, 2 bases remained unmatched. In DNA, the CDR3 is TGTGCCAGCAGTGAAGTCAGGGGGCTTGGCTACACCTTC. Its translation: CASSEVRGLGYTF.

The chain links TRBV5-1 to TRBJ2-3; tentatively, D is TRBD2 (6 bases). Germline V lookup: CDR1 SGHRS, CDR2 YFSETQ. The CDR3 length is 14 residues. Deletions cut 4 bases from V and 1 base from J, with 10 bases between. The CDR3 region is CASSPERGTDTQYF. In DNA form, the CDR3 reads TGCGCCAGCAGCCCCGAGCGGGGCACAGATACGCAGTATTTT.

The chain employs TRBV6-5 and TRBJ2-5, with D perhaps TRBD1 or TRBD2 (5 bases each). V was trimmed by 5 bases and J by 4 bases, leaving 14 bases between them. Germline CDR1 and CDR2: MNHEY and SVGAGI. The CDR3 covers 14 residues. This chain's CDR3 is CASSRGTGGETQYF. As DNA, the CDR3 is TGTGCCAGCAGTCGAGGGACGGGTGGAGAGACCCAGTACTTC.

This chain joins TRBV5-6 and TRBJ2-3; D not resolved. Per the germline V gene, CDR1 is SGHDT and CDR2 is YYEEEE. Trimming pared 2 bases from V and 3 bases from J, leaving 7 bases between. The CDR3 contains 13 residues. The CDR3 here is CASSFLETDTQYF. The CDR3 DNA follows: TGTGCCAGCAGCTTCCTAGAAACAGATACGCAGTATTTT.

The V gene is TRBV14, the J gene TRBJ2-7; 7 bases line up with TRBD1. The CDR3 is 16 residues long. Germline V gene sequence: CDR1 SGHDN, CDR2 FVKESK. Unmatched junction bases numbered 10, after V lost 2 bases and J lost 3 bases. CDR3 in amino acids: CASSQFARDRDYEQYF. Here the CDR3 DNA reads TGTGCCAGCAGCCAATTCGCCCGGGACAGAGACTACGAGCAGTACTTC.

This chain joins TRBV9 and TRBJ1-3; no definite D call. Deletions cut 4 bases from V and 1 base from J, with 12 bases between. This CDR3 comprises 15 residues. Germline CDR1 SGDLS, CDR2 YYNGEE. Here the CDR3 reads CASSPLAGSGNTIYF. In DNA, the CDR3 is TGTGCCAGCAGCCCTTTGGCCGGTTCTGGAAACACCATATATTTT.

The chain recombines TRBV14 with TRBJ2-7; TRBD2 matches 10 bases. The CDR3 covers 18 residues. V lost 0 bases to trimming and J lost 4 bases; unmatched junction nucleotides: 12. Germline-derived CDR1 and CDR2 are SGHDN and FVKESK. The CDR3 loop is CASSQDSLAGPPGYEQYF. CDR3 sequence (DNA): TGTGCCAGCAGCCAAGATTCACTAGCGGGGCCCCCCGGGTACGAGCAGTACTTC.

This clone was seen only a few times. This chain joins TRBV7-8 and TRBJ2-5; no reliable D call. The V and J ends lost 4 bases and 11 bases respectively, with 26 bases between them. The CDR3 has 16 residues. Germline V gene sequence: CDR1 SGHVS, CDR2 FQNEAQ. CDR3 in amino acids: CASSSLGRSPTDLQYF. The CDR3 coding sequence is TGTGCCAGCAGCTCGCTCGGACGTAGCCCTACCGACTTACAGTACTTC.

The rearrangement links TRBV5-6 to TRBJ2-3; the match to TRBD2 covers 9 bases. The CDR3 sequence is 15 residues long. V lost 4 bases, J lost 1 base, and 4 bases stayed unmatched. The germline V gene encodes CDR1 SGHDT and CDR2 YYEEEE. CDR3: CASSRGGARTDTQYF. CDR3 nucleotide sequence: TGTGCCAGCAGCCGCGGGGGGGCCCGCACAGATACGCAGTATTTT.

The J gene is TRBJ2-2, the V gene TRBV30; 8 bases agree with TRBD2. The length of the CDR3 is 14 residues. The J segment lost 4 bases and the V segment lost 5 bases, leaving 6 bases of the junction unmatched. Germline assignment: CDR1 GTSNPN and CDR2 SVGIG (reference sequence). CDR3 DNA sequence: TGTGCCTGGGAAACTAGCGGCGCCACCGGGGAGCTGTTTTTT. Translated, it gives CAWETSGATGELFF.

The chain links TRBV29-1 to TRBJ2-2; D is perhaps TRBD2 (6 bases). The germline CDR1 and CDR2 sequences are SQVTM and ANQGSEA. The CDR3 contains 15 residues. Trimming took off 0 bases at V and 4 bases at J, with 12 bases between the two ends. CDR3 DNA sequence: TGCAGCGTTGAAGATCGTCCGGGACTCACCGGGGAGCTGTTTTTT. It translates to CSVEDRPGLTGELFF.

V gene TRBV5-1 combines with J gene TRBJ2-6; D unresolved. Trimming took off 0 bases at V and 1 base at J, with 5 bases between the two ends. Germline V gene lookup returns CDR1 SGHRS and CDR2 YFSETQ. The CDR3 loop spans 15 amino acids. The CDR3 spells CASSLAPSGANVLTF. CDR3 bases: TGCGCCAGCAGCTTGGCTCCATCTGGGGCCAACGTCCTGACTTTC.

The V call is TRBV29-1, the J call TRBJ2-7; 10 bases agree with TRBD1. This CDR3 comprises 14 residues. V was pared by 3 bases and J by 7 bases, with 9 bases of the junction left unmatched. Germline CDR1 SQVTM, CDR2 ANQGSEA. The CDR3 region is CSVETPGQGWEQYF. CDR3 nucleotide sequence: TGCAGCGTTGAGACCCCGGGACAGGGGTGGGAGCAGTACTTC.

CDR3 bases: TGTGCCAGCAGCTTCGGCAGGCTGAATGAAAAACTGTTTTTT. Its protein is CASSFGRLNEKLFF. This sequence joins TRBV5-6 and TRBJ1-4; D remains ambiguous. The CDR3 has 14 residues. The ends were cut back, 2 bases at V and 5 bases at J, with 10 bases in the middle. Per germline, CDR1 SGHDT and CDR2 YYEEEE.

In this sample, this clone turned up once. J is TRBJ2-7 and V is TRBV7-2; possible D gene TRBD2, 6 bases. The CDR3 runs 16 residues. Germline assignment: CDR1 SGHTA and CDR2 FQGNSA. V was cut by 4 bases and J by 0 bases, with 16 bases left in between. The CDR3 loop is CASSSRGLGYSYEQYF. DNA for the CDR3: TGTGCCAGCAGCTCAAGGGGACTCGGCTACTCCTACGAGCAGTACTTC.

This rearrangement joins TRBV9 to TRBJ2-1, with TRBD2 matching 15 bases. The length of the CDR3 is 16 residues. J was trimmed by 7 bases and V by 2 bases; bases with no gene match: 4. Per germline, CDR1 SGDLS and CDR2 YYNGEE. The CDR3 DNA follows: TGTGCCAGCAGCGTCACCGGGACTAGCGGGAGGAATGAGCAGTTCTTC. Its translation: CASSVTGTSGRNEQFF. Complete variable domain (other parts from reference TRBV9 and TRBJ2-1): DSGVTQTPKHLITATGQRVTLRCSPRSGDLSVYWYQQSLDQGLQFLIQYYNGEERAKGNILERFSAQQFPDLHSELNLSSLELGDSALYFCASSVTGTSGRNEQFFGPGTRLTVL.

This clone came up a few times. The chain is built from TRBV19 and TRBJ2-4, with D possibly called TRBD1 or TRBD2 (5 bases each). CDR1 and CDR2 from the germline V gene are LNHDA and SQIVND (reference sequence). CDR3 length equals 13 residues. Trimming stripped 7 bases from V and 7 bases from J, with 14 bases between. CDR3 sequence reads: CASMVSGTNIQYF. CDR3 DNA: TGTGCCAGTATGGTGTCAGGGACGAACATTCAGTACTTC.

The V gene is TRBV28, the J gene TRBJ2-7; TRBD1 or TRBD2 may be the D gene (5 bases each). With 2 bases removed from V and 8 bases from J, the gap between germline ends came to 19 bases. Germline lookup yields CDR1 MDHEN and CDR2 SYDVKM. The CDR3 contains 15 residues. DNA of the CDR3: TGTGCCAGCAGTTTAGGAACCGGGACGGTCTGGAAGCAGTACTTC. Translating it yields CASSLGTGTVWKQYF.

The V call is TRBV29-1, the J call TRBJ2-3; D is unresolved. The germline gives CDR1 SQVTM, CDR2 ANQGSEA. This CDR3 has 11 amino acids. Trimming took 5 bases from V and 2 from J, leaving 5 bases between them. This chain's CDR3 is CSVPYTDTQYF. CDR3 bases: TGCAGCGTTCCCTACACAGATACGCAGTATTTT.

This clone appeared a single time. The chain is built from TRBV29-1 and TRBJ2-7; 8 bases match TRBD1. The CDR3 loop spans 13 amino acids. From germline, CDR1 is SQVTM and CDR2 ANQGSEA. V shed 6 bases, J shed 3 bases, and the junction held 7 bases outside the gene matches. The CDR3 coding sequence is TGCAGCGTCGTACAGGGGGTGTTCTACGAGCAGTACTTC. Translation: CSVVQGVFYEQYF.

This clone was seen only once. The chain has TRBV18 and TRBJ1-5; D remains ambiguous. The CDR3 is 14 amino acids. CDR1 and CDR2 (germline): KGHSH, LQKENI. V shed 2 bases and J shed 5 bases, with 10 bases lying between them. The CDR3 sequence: CASSPEHVDQPQHF. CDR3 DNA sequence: TGTGCCAGCTCACCAGAGCACGTGGATCAGCCCCAGCATTTT. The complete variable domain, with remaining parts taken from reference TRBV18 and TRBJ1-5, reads NAGVMQNPRHLVRRRGQEARLRCSPMKGHSHVYWYRQLPEEGLKFMVYLQKENIIDESGMPKERFSAEFPKEGPSILRIQQVVRGDSAAYFCASSPEHVDQPQHFGDGTRLSIL.